The subject of this entry is one T cell receptor (beta chain). What it binds is unknown. The PCR was carried out with 60 Vbeta primers and 13 Jbeta primers. TCRdb's copy holds only in-frame clones and misses some; the assay was immunoSEQ multiplex PCR. The sample contains tens of thousands of clones, around three quarters of which appear only once. These data come from a study of cytomegalovirus exposure and HLA in healthy donors. Points from the study as a whole: In a later analysis, several top co-occurrence clusters appeared linked to parvovirus B19, influenza, CMV and Epstein-Barr virus.

Germline CDR1 and CDR2: SGHNT and YENEEA. The CDR3 runs to 14 residues. V was cut by 5 bases and J by 2 bases, with 13 bases left in between. The rearrangement uses TRBV11-3 and TRBJ2-7; tentatively, D is TRBD1 (6 bases). The sequenced sample consisted of PBMCs. The TCR was taken from a female donor in good health and CMV-seronegative. The CDR3 region has the DNA TGTGCCAGCAGCCCGACGACAGGAGCCTACGAGCAGTACTTC. It is translated as CASSPTTGAYEQYF.